These T cell receptor beta chains were read from a single sample in a study of T cell responses to AZD1222 COVID-19 vaccine. Repertoires were generated with immunoSEQ multiplex PCR, while TCRdb's copy carries only in-frame clones and drops some. The table has about 130,000 clones, around 89% seen once. The sample here was peripheral blood, taken 28 days after the second AZD1222 dose. All receptors come from an adult who received the AZD1222 COVID-19 vaccine. The CDR3 runs from the conserved cysteine through the conserved F or W. D genes are given only for firm matches. Size tells how often a clone was seen (once, few, many) or the class of an expanded clone, and some rows leave it out.

V: TRBV5-1; D: TRBD1; size: NA; J: TRBJ1-3; CDR3: CASSGGDSSGNTIYF; DNA: TGCGCCAGCAGCGGGGGGGACAGCTCCGGAAACACCATATATTTT
V: TRBV14; D: TRBD1; size: few; J: TRBJ1-2; CDR3: CASSPGTDLYGYTF; DNA: TGTGCCAGCAGCCCTGGGACAGATCTCTATGGCTACACCTTC
V: TRBV7-9; D: NA; size: once; J: TRBJ2-2; CDR3: CASSSQSGWAGELFF; DNA: TGTGCCAGCAGCTCCCAGTCGGGGTGGGCCGGGGAGCTGTTTTTT
V: TRBV3-1/TRBV3-2; D: NA; size: NA; J: TRBJ1-1; CDR3: CASSQGRQAFF; DNA: TGTGCCAGCAGCCAAGGGAGACAAGCTTTCTTT
V: TRBV5-6; D: NA; size: NA; J: TRBJ1-2; CDR3: CASSRRADPDLNYGYTF; DNA: TGTGCCAGCAGCCGTAGAGCAGACCCCGATTTAAACTATGGCTACACCTTC
V: TRBV12-3/TRBV12-4; D: NA; size: NA; J: TRBJ1-4; CDR3: CASRATNEKLFF; DNA: TGTGCCAGCAGGGCAACTAATGAAAAACTGTTTTTT
V: TRBV7-3; D: TRBD1; size: NA; J: TRBJ2-3; CDR3: CASSSSGGRDTQYF; DNA: TGTGCCAGCAGCAGCTCAGGGGGTAGGGATACGCAGTATTTT
V: TRBV5-5; D: NA; size: few; J: TRBJ1-2; CDR3: CASSLQGDYGYTF; DNA: TGTGCCAGCAGCTTGCAGGGCGACTATGGCTACACCTTC
V: TRBV7-2; D: NA; size: NA; J: TRBJ2-1; CDR3: CATARSGVDEQFF; DNA: TGTGCCACCGCGCGATCTGGCGTGGATGAGCAGTTCTTC
V: TRBV5-4; D: TRBD2; size: NA; J: TRBJ2-1; CDR3: CASSTLAGRRAGRVYEQFF; DNA: TGTGCCAGCAGCACTCTAGCGGGAAGGAGGGCCGGCCGAGTTTATGAGCAGTTCTTC
V: TRBV6-5; D: NA; size: NA; J: TRBJ1-1; CDR3: CASSPQTGETEAFF; DNA: TGTGCCAGCAGTCCTCAAACCGGGGAAACTGAAGCTTTCTTT
V: TRBV12-3/TRBV12-4; D: NA; size: NA; J: TRBJ2-1; CDR3: CASSSAAYNEQFF; DNA: TGTGCCAGCAGTTCAGCTGCGTACAATGAGCAGTTCTTC
V: TRBV18; D: NA; size: NA; J: TRBJ1-2; CDR3: CASSPEVGRNGYTF; DNA: TGTGCCAGCTCACCAGAGGTGGGAAGAAATGGCTACACCTTC
V: TRBV27; D: NA; size: NA; J: TRBJ1-2; CDR3: CASSHPGTASTF; DNA: TGTGCCAGCAGTCATCCCGGGACCGCCTCCACCTTC
V: TRBV21-1; D: NA; size: NA; J: TRBJ1-2; CDR3: CASSKKGRAGWGGYTF; DNA: TGTGCCAGCAGCAAAAAAGGTCGGGCCGGGTGGGGCGGCTACACCTTC
V: TRBV18; D: NA; size: once; J: TRBJ1-4; CDR3: CASSPRPSVDNEKLFF; DNA: TGTGCCAGCTCACCACGGCCTTCTGTGGATAATGAAAAACTGTTTTTT
V: TRBV7-2; D: NA; size: NA; J: TRBJ2-7; CDR3: CASSLWQGSYEQYF; DNA: TGTGCCAGCAGCTTATGGCAGGGGAGCTACGAGCAGTACTTC
V: TRBV2; D: NA; size: NA; J: TRBJ2-5; CDR3: CASTRTRQETQYF; DNA: TGTGCCAGCACTAGGACACGGCAAGAGACCCAGTACTTC
V: TRBV5-1; D: TRBD1; size: NA; J: TRBJ2-1; CDR3: CASSRQGAYNEQFF; DNA: TGCGCCAGCAGTCGACAGGGGGCCTACAATGAGCAGTTCTTC
V: TRBV10-1; D: TRBD1; size: few; J: TRBJ2-3; CDR3: CASGVQGADTQYF; DNA: TGCGCCAGCGGGGTTCAGGGGGCAGATACGCAGTATTTT
V: TRBV18; D: NA; size: NA; J: TRBJ1-1; CDR3: CASTPREGTEAFF; DNA: TGTGCCAGCACCCCCAGGGAGGGCACTGAAGCTTTCTTT
V: TRBV18; D: NA; size: NA; J: TRBJ1-3; CDR3: CASSLEGSSGNTIYF; DNA: TGTGCCAGCTCACTTGAAGGGAGCTCTGGAAACACCATATATTTT
V: TRBV2; D: NA; size: NA; J: TRBJ1-2; CDR3: CASSEGRSNYGYTF; DNA: TGTGCCAGCAGTGAAGGCAGATCCAACTATGGCTACACCTTC
V: TRBV2; D: TRBD1; size: NA; J: TRBJ1-5; CDR3: CASSDPGTANQPQHF; DNA: TGTGCCAGCAGTGACCCTGGGACAGCTAATCAGCCCCAGCATTTT
V: TRBV15; D: NA; size: NA; J: TRBJ2-5; CDR3: CATSRVLIGGETQYF; DNA: TGTGCCACCAGCAGAGTCCTAATTGGTGGGGAGACCCAGTACTTC
V: TRBV10-3; D: NA; size: NA; J: TRBJ1-2; CDR3: CAISEVDTHGYTF; DNA: TGTGCCATCAGTGAGGTGGACACTCATGGCTACACCTTC
V: TRBV4-1; D: TRBD2; size: NA; J: TRBJ2-3; CDR3: CASSQDSGSSTDTQYF; DNA: TGCGCCAGCAGCCAGGATAGCGGGAGTAGCACAGATACGCAGTATTTT